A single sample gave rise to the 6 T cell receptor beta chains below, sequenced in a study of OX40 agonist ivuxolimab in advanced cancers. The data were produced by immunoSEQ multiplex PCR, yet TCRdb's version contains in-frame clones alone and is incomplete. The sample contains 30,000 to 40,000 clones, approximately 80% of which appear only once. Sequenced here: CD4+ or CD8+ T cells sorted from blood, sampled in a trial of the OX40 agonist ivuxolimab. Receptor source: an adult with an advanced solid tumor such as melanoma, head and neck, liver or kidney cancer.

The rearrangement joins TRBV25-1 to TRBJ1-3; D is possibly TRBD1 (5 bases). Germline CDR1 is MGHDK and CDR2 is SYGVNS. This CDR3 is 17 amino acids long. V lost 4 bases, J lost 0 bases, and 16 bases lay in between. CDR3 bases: TGTGCCAGCAGTGCACCCTCCGGGGGGAGCTCTGGAAACACCATATATTTT. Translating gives CASSAPSGGSSGNTIYF.

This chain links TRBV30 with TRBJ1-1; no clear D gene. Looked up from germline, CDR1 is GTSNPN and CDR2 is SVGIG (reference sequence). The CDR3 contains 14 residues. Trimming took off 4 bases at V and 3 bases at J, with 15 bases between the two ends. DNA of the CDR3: TGTGCCTGGAACGGTAGGCATCTGGACACTGAAGCTTTCTTT. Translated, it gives CAWNGRHLDTEAFF.

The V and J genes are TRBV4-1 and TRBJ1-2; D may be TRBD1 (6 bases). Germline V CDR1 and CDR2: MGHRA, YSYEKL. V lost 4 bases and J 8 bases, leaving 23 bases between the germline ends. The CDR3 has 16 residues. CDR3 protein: CASSPQVIRGSEGYTF. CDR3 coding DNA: TGCGCCAGCAGCCCCCAAGTTATCAGGGGATCGGAAGGCTACACCTTC.

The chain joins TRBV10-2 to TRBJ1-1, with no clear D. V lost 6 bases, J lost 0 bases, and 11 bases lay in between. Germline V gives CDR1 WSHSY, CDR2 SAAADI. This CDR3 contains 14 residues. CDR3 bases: TGCGCCAGCAGCCCCGGACGGATGAACACTGAAGCTTTCTTT. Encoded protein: CASSPGRMNTEAFF.

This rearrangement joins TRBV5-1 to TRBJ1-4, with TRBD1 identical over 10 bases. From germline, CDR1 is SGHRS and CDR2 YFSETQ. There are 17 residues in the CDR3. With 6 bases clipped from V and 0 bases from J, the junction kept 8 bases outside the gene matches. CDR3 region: CASTGDRGLATNEKLFF. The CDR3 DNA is TGCGCCAGCACTGGGGACAGGGGACTTGCAACTAATGAAAAACTGTTTTTT.

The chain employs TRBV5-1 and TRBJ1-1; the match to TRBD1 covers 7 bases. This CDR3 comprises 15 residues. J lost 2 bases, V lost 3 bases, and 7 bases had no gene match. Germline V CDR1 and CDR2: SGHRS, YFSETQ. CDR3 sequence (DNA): TGCGCCAGCAGCTCCCACAGGGGCCCCAACACTGAAGCTTTCTTT. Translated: CASSSHRGPNTEAFF.